This passage covers 18 T cell receptor beta chains from one sample sequenced in a study of molecular identifiers for immune sequencing clone quantification. TCRdb re-derived calls from the PCR reads in MiXCR, one entry per CDR3 protein. The sample contains approximately 670,000 distinct CDR3 sequences, just under 20% of which appear only once. The source material was naive CD8+ T cells from blood, with Jurkat cell RNA spiked in. Subset meaning: FACS-sorted CD8+CD4-CCR7+CD45RA+ naive T cells. All receptors derive from a human donor in good health. Some libraries in this study had Jurkat cell RNA spiked in.

This clonotype was observed at least ten times. This sequence joins TRBV30 and TRBJ1-2, with D uncertain. The germline V gene encodes CDR1 GTSNPN and CDR2 SVGIG (reference sequence). V lost 4 bases, J lost 5 bases, and 14 bases lay in between. The CDR3 has 13 amino acids. In DNA, the CDR3 is TGTGCCTGGATGGGAAACATAGCATATGGCTACACCTTC. Its protein product is CAWMGNIAYGYTF. The variable domain in full, completed from reference TRBV30 and TRBJ1-2, reads SQTIHQWPATLVQPVGSPLSLECTVEGTSNPNLYWYRQAAGRGLQLLFYSVGIGQISSEVPQNLSASRPQDRQFILSSKKLLLSDSGFYLCAWMGNIAYGYTFGSGTRLTVV.

Turning to this clonotype: A much larger clone lies one base from this, so it may be a read error. This chain uses TRBV3-1 with TRBJ2-7; weak D call: TRBD2 (6 bases). Germline CDR1 and CDR2: LGHDT and YNNKEL (reference sequence). The CDR3 runs to 15 residues. CDR3 sequence: CASSQFGTGGYEQCF. CDR3 coding DNA: TGTGCCAGCAGCCAATTTGGGACTGGGGGGTACGAGCAGTGCTTC.

The chain employs TRBV7-2 and TRBJ2-2; D perhaps matches TRBD2 (5 bases). Germline lookup yields CDR1 SGHTA and CDR2 FQGNSA. This CDR3 region has 16 residues. V was clipped by 7 bases and J by 0 bases, with 15 bases between them. CDR3 DNA sequence: TGTGCCAGCACCCTAGCCGCTATCGCGAACACCGGGGAGCTGTTTTTT. Its protein product is CASTLAAIANTGELFF.

This clonotype was counted many times. The CDR3 loop reads CATETGSGTDTQYF. The CDR3 region has the DNA TGTGCCACTGAAACAGGGTCGGGCACAGATACGCAGTATTTT. The chain couples TRBV10-3 to TRBJ2-3, with D possibly being TRBD1 (6 bases). Germline V CDR1 and CDR2: ENHRY, SYGVKD. The CDR3 totals 14 residues. V dropped 10 bases and J dropped 1 base, with 15 bases sitting between them.

This chain joins TRBV12-3 or TRBV12-4 and TRBJ1-2, with 11 bases matching TRBD1. CDR3 length: 14 residues. V lost 6 bases to trimming and J lost 3 bases; unmatched junction nucleotides: 3. This chain's CDR3 is CASSRDRGDYGYTF. Here the CDR3 DNA reads TGTGCCAGCAGCAGGGACAGGGGGGACTATGGCTACACCTTC.

This clonotype was seen a handful of times. The J gene is TRBJ1-5, the V gene TRBV6-5; D is possibly TRBD1 (5 bases). CDR3 length equals 17 residues. Trimming removed 3 bases at V and 2 bases at J, with 17 bases between. The V gene's germline CDR1 is MNHEY and CDR2 SVGAGI. DNA of the CDR3: TGTGCCAGCAGTTATACCAGGGACGGACCCGGCAATCAGCCCCAGCATTTT. It specifies CASSYTRDGPGNQPQHF.

The chain has TRBV6-1 and TRBJ2-5, with D possibly TRBD2 on 6 matching bases. The V gene lost 2 bases and the J gene lost 5 bases, with 24 bases spanning the gap. Germline V gene lookup returns CDR1 MNHNS and CDR2 SASEGT. The CDR3 length is 18 residues. Written as DNA, the CDR3 is TGTGCCAGCAGTGAACAACTCGAATGGAGAACGGAGGGGGAGACCCAGTACTTC. Amino acids: CASSEQLEWRTEGETQYF.

J is TRBJ2-1 and V is TRBV9; 10 nucleotides match TRBD2. The CDR3 loop spans 18 amino acids. Losses at the gene ends were 4 bases for V and 3 bases for J; bases not matched to a gene: 13. CDR1 SGDLS and CDR2 YYNGEE come from the germline V gene. As DNA, the CDR3 is TGTGCCAGCAGCACCCCCAGACCTTCTAGCGGGGGCTACAATGAGCAGTTCTTC. Translation gives CASSTPRPSSGGYNEQFF.

This clonotype has a handful of counts. The V gene is TRBV7-9, the J gene TRBJ2-1; 11 bases fit TRBD2. This CDR3 region has 15 residues. Looked up from germline, CDR1 is SEHNR and CDR2 is FQNEAQ (reference sequence). V shed 5 bases, J shed 4 bases, and the junction held 4 bases outside the gene matches. CDR3 DNA sequence: TGTGCCAGCAGCCAAAGACTAGCGGGGTACAATGAGCAGTTCTTC. Its translation is CASSQRLAGYNEQFF. The full variable domain, its missing parts supplied by reference TRBV7-9 and TRBJ2-1, is DTGVSQNPRHKITKRGQNVTFRCDPISEHNRLYWYRQTLGQGPEFLTYFQNEAQLEKSRLLSDRFSAERPKGSFSTLEIQRTEQGDSAMYLCASSQRLAGYNEQFFGPGTRLTVL.

This clonotype was picked up many times. The genes are TRBV7-9 and TRBJ2-2, with TRBD1 identical over 9 bases. V shed 4 bases, J shed 5 bases, and the junction held 8 bases outside the gene matches. Germline loops: CDR1 SEHNR, CDR2 FQNEAQ (reference sequence). The CDR3 loop spans 16 amino acids. This CDR3 reads CASSYEGTGRTGELFF. The CDR3 bases are TGTGCCAGCAGCTACGAAGGGACAGGGAGGACCGGGGAGCTGTTTTTT.

This clonotype has a handful of counts. The CDR3 is CASTIGTSAYNEQFF. The CDR3 coding sequence is TGTGCCAGTACTATTGGGACTAGCGCCTACAATGAGCAGTTCTTC. This chain joins TRBV19 and TRBJ2-1, with 10 bases aligning to TRBD2. The germline CDR1 and CDR2 sequences are LNHDA and SQIVND (reference sequence). The CDR3 is made up of 15 amino acids. J was trimmed by 2 bases and V by 7 bases; bases with no gene match: 5.

This clonotype was recorded at least ten times. The rearrangement uses TRBV27 and TRBJ1-1; the match to TRBD1 covers 9 bases. The J segment lost 3 bases and the V segment lost 4 bases, leaving 6 bases of the junction unmatched. The CDR3 sequence is 15 residues long. In germline, CDR1 is MNHEY, CDR2 SMNVEV (reference sequence). The CDR3 coding sequence is TGTGCCAGCAGTTCACAGGGGGCCGGGTACACTGAAGCTTTCTTT. Its protein product is CASSSQGAGYTEAFF.

The rearrangement joins TRBV13 to TRBJ2-7; 7 bases map to TRBD1. The CDR3 is 14 amino acids. V shed 0 bases and J 6 bases; nucleotides not matched to a gene: 5. The germline V gene has CDR1 PRHDT and CDR2 FYEKMQ (reference sequence). CDR3 sequence (DNA): TGTGCCAGCAGCTTAGGCAGACAGGGCTCCGAGCAGTACTTC. Protein: CASSLGRQGSEQYF.

This clonotype was seen more than once but under ten times. CDR3 DNA sequence: TGCAGTGCCCGCGGGTCGACGGGACAGGGAAGTTCACCCCTCCACTTT. Residues: CSARGSTGQGSSPLHF. The chain couples TRBV20-1 to TRBJ1-6, with 9 bases matching TRBD1. CDR3 size: 16 residues. The junction had 15 bases not matched to a gene; V was cut back by 6 bases and J by 9 bases. Germline V gene sequence: CDR1 DFQATT, CDR2 SNEGSKA (reference sequence).

This clonotype was recorded many times. The chain links TRBV11-2 to TRBJ2-3, with 9 bases that match TRBD2. The CDR3 length is 17 residues. J lost 1 base, V lost 1 base, and 6 bases had no gene match. Germline loops: CDR1 SGHAT, CDR2 FQNNGV. CDR3: CASSLVGLAGRTDTQYF. As DNA, the CDR3 is TGTGCCAGCAGCTTAGTAGGCCTAGCGGGGCGCACAGATACGCAGTATTTT. Using reference TRBV11-2 and TRBJ2-3 for the parts outside the CDR3, the full variable domain is EAGVAQSPRYKIIEKRQSVAFWCNPISGHATLYWYQQILGQGPKLLIQFQNNGVVDDSQLPKDRFSAERLKGVDSTLKIQPAKLEDSAVYLCASSLVGLAGRTDTQYFGPGTRLTVL.

This clonotype was picked up a small number of times. The V call is TRBV9, the J call TRBJ2-5; perhaps TRBD2 as D (5 bases). The CDR3 has 16 residues. Per the germline V gene, CDR1 is SGDLS and CDR2 is YYNGEE. V was trimmed by 3 bases and J by 3 bases, leaving 18 bases between them. CDR3 sequence (DNA): TGTGCCAGCAGCGCACCAGTTGGAGGTGGCGAAGAGACCCAGTACTTC. Its translation: CASSAPVGGGEETQYF.

This clonotype appeared many times. The CDR3 protein is CASSLVAAGYEQYF. The CDR3, as DNA: TGTGCCAGCAGCTTAGTGGCAGCCGGGTACGAGCAGTACTTC. V is TRBV11-2 and J is TRBJ2-7; no clear D gene. The V end lost 1 base, the J end lost 4 bases, and 11 bases lay between the germline ends. CDR3 size: 14 residues. Looked up from germline, CDR1 is SGHAT and CDR2 is FQNNGV.

This clonotype has more than one count but fewer than ten. The rearrangement links TRBV19 to TRBJ2-5; 7 nucleotides line up with TRBD1. This CDR3 region has 17 residues. The germline V gene encodes CDR1 LNHDA and CDR2 SQIVND (reference sequence). The junction had 18 bases not matched to a gene; V was cut back by 6 bases and J by 5 bases. The CDR3 sequence is CASSTLTGSTWGETQYF. CDR3 sequence (DNA): TGTGCCAGTAGCACCCTGACAGGGTCTACCTGGGGGGAGACCCAGTACTTC.